This T cell receptor beta chain was identified during a study of technical replicates of blood from a handful of donors. The table came from immunoSEQ multiplex PCR; TCRdb's copy has only in-frame clones and leaves some out. The profile shows approximately 41,000 clones, 95% to 97% of them singletons. Germline CDR1 SGHDT, CDR2 YYEEEE. The V end was cut by 0 bases, the J end by 2 bases, with 15 bases between. The CDR3 runs 17 residues. The sequenced sample consisted of T cells isolated from PBMCs. This clonotype was sampled from a human donor in good health. The V and J genes are TRBV5-6 and TRBJ1-3, with D perhaps matching TRBD1 (5 bases). The CDR3 sequence: CASSLETGVGAGNTIYF. CDR3 DNA: TGTGCCAGCAGCTTGGAAACGGGGGTCGGAGCTGGAAACACCATATATTTT. Variable domain in full (rest from reference TRBV5-6 and TRBJ1-3): DAGVTQSPTHLIKTRGQQVTLRCSPKSGHDTVSWYQQALGQGPQFIFQYYEEEERQRGNFPDRFSGHQFPNYSSELNVNALLLGDSALYLCASSLETGVGAGNTIYFGEGSWLTVV.